Listed here is a single T cell receptor (beta chain). Deletions cut 3 bases from V and 5 bases from J, with 19 bases between. Germline values: CDR1 SGHAT, CDR2 FQNNGV. The CDR3 consists of 16 residues. The sample belongs to a study of shared T cell receptors in the human thymus. The table came from immunoSEQ multiplex PCR; TCRdb's copy has only in-frame clones and leaves some out. The sample shows about 660,000 clones, 88% of them seen only once. This sample also belongs to another study, concerning human thymus T cells.

Source material: thymocytes. The chain uses TRBV11-2 and TRBJ1-1, with D maybe TRBD1 (5 bases). The receptor comes from a boy in the first two years of life with a congenital heart defect. CDR3 in amino acids: CASSFGAGGQWTEAFF. The CDR3 region has the DNA TGTGCCAGCAGCTTTGGGGCGGGGGGTCAGTGGACTGAAGCTTTCTTT.